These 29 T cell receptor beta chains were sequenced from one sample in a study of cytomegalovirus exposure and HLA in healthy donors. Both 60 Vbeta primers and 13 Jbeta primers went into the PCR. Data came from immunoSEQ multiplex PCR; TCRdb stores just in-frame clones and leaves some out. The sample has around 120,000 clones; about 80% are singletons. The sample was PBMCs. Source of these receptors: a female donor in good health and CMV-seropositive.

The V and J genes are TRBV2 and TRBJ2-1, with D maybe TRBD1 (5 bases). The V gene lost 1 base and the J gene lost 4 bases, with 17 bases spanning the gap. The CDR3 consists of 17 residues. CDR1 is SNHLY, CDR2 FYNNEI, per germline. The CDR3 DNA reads TGTGCCAGCAGTGAAGTAGTCGGCCAGGGCCGATACAATGAGCAGTTCTTC. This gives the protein CASSEVVGQGRYNEQFF.

CDR3: CASSSRAGIRTEAFF. For the CDR3, the DNA is TGTGCCAGCAGTTCTAGAGCGGGGATAAGGACTGAAGCTTTCTTT. This sequence joins TRBV7-2 and TRBJ1-1; D is uncertain. The germline V and J ends were trimmed by 6 bases and 5 bases, with 19 bases remaining between them. Germline CDR1 is SGHTA and CDR2 is FQGNSA. The CDR3 is 15 amino acids.

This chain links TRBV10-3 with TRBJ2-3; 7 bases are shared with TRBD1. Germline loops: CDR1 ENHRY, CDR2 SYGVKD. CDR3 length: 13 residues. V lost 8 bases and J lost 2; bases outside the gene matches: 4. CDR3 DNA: TGTGCCATCCGGGACAGTAACACAGATACGCAGTATTTT. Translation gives CAIRDSNTDTQYF.

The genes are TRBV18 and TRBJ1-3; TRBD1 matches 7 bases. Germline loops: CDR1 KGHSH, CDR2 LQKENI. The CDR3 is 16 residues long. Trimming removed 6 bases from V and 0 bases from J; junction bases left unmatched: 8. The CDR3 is CASSLGQLSSGNTIYF. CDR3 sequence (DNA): TGTGCCAGCTCTCTGGGACAGCTCAGCTCTGGAAACACCATATATTTT. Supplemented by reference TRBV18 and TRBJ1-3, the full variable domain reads NAGVMQNPRHLVRRRGQEARLRCSPMKGHSHVYWYRQLPEEGLKFMVYLQKENIIDESGMPKERFSAEFPKEGPSILRIQQVVRGDSAAYFCASSLGQLSSGNTIYFGEGSWLTVV.

The CDR3, as DNA: TGTGCCAGCAGCGATGCAGGGGCGAGTGGGAAGTCGACACCCCTCCACTTT. It codes for CASSDAGASGKSTPLHF. The chain carries TRBV7-9 and TRBJ1-6, with D maybe TRBD1 (6 bases). This CDR3 has 17 amino acids. CDR1 is SEHNR, CDR2 FQNEAQ, per germline (reference sequence). Deletions cut 5 bases from V and 11 bases from J, with 25 bases between.

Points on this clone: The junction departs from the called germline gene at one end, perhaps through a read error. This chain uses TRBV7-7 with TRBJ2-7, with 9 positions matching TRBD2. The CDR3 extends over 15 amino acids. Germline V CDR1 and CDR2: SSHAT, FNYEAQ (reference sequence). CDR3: CASSPSAGGVNEQYF. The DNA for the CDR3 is TGTGCTAGCAGTCCATCAGCGGGGGGAGTCAACGAGCAGTACTTC.

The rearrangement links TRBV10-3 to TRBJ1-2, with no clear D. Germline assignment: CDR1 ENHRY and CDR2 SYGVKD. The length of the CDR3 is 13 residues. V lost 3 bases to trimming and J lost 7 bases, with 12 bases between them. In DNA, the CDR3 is TGTGCCATCAGTGAACTAGGGAGAGGTGGCTACACCTTC. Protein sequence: CAISELGRGGYTF.

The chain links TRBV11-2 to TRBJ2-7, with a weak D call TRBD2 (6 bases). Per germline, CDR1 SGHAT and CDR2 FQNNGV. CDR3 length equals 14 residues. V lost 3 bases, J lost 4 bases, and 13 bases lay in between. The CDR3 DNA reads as TGTGCCAGCAGCTTCGGGGGTATGAGGTACGAGCAGTACTTC. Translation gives CASSFGGMRYEQYF.

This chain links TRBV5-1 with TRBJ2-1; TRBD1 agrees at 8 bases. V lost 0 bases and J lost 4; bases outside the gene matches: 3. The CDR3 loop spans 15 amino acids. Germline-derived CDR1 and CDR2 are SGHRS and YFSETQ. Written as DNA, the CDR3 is TGCGCCAGCAGCTTGGCCGGACAGGGTTACAATGAGCAGTTCTTC. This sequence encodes CASSLAGQGYNEQFF. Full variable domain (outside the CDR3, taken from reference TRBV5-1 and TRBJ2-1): KAGVTQTPRYLIKTRGQQVTLSCSPISGHRSVSWYQQTPGQGLQFLFEYFSETQRNKGNFPGRFSGRQFSNSRSEMNVSTLELGDSALYLCASSLAGQGYNEQFFGPGTRLTVL.

CDR3 protein: CASTFYRTMNTEAFF. The CDR3 nucleotides are TGTGCCAGCACCTTCTACAGAACCATGAACACTGAAGCTTTCTTT. The chain is built from TRBV7-9 and TRBJ1-1; D unclear. Trimming removed 7 bases at V and 0 bases at J, with 15 bases between. CDR1 and CDR2 (germline): SEHNR, FQNEAQ (reference sequence). This CDR3 has 15 amino acids.

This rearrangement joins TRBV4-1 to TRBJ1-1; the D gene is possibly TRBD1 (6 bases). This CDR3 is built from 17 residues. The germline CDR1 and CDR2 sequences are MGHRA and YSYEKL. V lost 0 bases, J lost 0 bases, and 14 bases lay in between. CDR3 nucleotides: TGCGCCAGCAGCCAAGATTACCAGGGGACCATGAACACTGAAGCTTTCTTT. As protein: CASSQDYQGTMNTEAFF.

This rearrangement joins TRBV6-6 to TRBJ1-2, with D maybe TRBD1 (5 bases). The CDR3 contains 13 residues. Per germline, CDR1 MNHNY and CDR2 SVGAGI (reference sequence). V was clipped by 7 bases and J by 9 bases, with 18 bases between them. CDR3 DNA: TGTGCCAGCACCAAAGGGGCAGCCCAACGCTACACCTTC. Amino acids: CASTKGAAQRYTF.

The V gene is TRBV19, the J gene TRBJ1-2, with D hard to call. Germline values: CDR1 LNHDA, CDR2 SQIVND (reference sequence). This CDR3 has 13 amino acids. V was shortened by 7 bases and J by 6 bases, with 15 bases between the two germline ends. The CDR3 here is CASTTNRRNGYTF. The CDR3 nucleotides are TGTGCCAGTACCACGAATCGGCGGAATGGCTACACCTTC. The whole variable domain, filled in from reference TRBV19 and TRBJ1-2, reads DGGITQSPKYLFRKEGQNVTLSCEQNLNHDAMYWYRQDPGQGLRLIYYSQIVNDFQKGDIAEGYSVSREKKESFPLTVTSAQKNPTAFYLCASTTNRRNGYTFGSGTRLTVV.

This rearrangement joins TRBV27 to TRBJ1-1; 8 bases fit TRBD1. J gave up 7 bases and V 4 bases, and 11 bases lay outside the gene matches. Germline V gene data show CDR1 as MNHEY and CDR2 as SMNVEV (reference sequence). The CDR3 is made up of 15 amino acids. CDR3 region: CASSSSSGQGLEAFF. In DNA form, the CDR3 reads TGTGCCAGCAGTTCCTCCTCAGGACAGGGACTTGAAGCTTTCTTT.

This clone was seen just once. CDR3 DNA sequence: TGTGCCAGCAGCTTGCGGGACTCCCGCTCCTACGAGCAGTACTTC. Translating it yields CASSLRDSRSYEQYF. The chain recombines TRBV7-2 with TRBJ2-7; a possible D gene is TRBD2 (6 bases). Trimming took 3 bases from V and 0 from J, leaving 12 bases between them. The CDR3 consists of 15 residues. CDR1 is SGHTA and CDR2 is FQGNSA in the germline V gene.

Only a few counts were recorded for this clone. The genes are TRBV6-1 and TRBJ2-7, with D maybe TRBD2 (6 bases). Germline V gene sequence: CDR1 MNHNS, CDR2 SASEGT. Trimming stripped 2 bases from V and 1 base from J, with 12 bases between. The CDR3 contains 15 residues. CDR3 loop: CASSEYWRGSYEQYF. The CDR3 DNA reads TGTGCCAGCAGTGAATATTGGCGGGGTTCCTACGAGCAGTACTTC.

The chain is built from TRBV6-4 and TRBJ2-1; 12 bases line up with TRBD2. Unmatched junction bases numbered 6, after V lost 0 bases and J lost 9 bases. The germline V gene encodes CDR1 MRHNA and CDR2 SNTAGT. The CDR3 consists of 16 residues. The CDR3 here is CASSDSSSGGEVEQFF. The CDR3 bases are TGTGCCAGCAGTGACTCGTCTAGCGGGGGGGAAGTTGAGCAGTTCTTC.

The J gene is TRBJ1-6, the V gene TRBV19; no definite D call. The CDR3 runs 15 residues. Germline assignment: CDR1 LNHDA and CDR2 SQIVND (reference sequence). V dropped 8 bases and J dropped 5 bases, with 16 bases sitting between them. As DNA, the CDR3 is TGTGCCAGTTCTCCCCCGGGTCTAGATAATTCACCCCTCCACTTT. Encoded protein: CASSPPGLDNSPLHF.

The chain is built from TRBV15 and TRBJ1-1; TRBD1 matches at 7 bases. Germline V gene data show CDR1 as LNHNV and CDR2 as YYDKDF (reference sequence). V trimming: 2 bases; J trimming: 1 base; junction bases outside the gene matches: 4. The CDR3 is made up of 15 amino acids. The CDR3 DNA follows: TGTGCCACCAGCAGACCCGGGACAGCGAACACTGAAGCTTTCTTT. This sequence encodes CATSRPGTANTEAFF.

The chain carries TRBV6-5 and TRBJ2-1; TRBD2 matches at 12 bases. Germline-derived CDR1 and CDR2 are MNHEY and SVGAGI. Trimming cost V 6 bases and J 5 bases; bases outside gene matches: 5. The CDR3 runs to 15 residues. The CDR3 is CASSLLAGGHNEQFF. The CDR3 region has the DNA TGTGCCAGCAGCCTACTAGCGGGGGGACACAATGAGCAGTTCTTC.

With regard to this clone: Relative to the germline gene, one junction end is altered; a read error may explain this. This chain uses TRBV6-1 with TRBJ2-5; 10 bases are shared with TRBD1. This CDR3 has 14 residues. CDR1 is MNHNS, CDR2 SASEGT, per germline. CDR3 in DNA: TGTGCCAGCTCCCGGGACAGGGGCCAAGAGGCCCAGTACTTC. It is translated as CASSRDRGQEAQYF.

The CDR3 spells CASSEATNTGELFF. CDR3 DNA sequence: TGTGCCAGTAGTGAAGCTACGAACACCGGGGAGCTGTTTTTT. The chain uses TRBV19 and TRBJ2-2, with D unclear. Trimming shortened V by 5 bases and J by 0 bases, and 7 bases separated the two germline ends. Germline CDR1 reads LNHDA; CDR2 reads SQIVND (reference sequence). This CDR3 has 14 residues. The full variable domain, its missing parts supplied by reference TRBV19 and TRBJ2-2, is DGGITQSPKYLFRKEGQNVTLSCEQNLNHDAMYWYRQDPGQGLRLIYYSQIVNDFQKGDIAEGYSVSREKKESFPLTVTSAQKNPTAFYLCASSEATNTGELFFGEGSRLTVL.

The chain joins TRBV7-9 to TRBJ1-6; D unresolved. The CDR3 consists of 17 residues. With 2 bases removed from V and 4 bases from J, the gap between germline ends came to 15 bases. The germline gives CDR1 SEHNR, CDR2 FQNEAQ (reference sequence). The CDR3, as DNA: TGTGCCAGCAGCTTATACGTGGGGAGCGGGTATAATTCACCCCTCCACTTT. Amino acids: CASSLYVGSGYNSPLHF.

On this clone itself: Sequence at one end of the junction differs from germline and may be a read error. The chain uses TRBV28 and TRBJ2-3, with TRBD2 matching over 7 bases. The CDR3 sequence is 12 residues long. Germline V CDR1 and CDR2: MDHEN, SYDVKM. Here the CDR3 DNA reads TGTGCCAGCAGAGACCCTAGCGGAGTCCAGGGTTTT. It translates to CASRDPSGVQGF.

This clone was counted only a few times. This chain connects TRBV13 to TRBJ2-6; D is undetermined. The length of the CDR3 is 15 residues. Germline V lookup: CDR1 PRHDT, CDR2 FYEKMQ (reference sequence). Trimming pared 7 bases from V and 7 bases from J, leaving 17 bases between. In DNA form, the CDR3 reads TGTGCCAGCACCTATTTCCCAGGTGACGCCAACGTCCTGACTTTC. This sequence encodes CASTYFPGDANVLTF. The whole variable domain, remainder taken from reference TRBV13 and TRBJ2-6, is AAGVIQSPRHLIKEKRETATLKCYPIPRHDTVYWYQQGPGQDPQFLISFYEKMQSDKGSIPDRFSAQQFSDYHSELNMSSLELGDSALYFCASTYFPGDANVLTFGAGSRLTVL.

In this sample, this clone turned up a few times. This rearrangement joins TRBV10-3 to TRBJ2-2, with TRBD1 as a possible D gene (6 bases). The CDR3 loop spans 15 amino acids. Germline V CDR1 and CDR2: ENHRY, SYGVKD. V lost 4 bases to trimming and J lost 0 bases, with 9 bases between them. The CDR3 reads CAISAQGPNTGELFF. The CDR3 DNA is TGTGCCATCAGTGCACAGGGACCGAACACCGGGGAGCTGTTTTTT.

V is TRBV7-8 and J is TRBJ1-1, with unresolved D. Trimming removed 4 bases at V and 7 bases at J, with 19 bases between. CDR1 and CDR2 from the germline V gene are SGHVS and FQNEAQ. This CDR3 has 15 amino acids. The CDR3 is CASSSPGVGWIEAFF. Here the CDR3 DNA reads TGTGCCAGCAGCTCTCCCGGGGTTGGCTGGATTGAAGCTTTCTTT. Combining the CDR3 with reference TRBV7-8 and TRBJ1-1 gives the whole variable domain GAGVSQSPRYKVAKRGQDVALRCDPISGHVSLFWYQQALGQGPEFLTYFQNEAQLDKSGLPSDRFFAERPEGSVSTLKIQRTQQEDSAVYLCASSSPGVGWIEAFFGQGTRLTVV.

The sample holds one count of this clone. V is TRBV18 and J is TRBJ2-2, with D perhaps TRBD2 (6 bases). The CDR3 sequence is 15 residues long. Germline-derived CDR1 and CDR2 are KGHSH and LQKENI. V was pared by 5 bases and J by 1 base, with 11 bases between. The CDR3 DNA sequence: TGTGCCAGCTCAACCGGGACTCGGAACACCGGGGAGCTGTTTTTT. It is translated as CASSTGTRNTGELFF.

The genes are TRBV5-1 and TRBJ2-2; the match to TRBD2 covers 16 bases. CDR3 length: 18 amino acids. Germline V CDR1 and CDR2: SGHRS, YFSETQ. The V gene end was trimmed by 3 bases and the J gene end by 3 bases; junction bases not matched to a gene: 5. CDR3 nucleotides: TGCGCCAGCAGCTCGGGACTAGCGGGGGGGCCGTACACCGGGGAGCTGTTTTTT. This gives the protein CASSSGLAGGPYTGELFF.